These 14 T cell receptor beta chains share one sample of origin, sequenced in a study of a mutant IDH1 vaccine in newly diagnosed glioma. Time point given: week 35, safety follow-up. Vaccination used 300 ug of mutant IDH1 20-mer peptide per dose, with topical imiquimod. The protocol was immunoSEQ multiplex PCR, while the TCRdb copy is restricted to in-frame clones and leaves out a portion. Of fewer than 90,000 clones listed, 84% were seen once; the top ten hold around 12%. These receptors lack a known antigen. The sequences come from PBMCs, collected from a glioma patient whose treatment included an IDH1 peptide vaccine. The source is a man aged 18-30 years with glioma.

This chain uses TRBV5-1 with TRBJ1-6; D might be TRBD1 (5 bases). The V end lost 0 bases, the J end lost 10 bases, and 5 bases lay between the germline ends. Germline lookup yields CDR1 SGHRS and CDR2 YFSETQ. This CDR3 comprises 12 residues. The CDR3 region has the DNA TGCGCCAGCAGCTTGGGGGGGTCACCCCTCCACTTT. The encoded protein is CASSLGGSPLHF.

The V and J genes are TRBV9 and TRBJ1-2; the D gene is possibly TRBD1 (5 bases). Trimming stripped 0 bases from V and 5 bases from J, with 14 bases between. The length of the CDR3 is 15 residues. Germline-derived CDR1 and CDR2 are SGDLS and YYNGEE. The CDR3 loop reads CASSVASGLGYGYTF. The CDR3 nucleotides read TGTGCCAGCAGCGTAGCCTCAGGGCTGGGATATGGCTACACCTTC.

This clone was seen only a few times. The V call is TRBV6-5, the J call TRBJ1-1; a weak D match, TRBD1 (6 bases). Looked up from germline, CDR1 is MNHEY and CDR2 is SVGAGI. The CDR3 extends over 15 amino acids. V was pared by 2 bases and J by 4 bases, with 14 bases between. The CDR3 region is CASSYGFRRGTEAFF. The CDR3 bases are TGTGCCAGCAGTTACGGGTTCCGCAGGGGCACTGAAGCTTTCTTT.

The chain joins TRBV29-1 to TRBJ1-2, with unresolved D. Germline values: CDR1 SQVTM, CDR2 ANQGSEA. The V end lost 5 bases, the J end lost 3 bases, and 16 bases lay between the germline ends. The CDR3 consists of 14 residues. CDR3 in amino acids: CSVRLFDEYYGYTF. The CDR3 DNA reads TGCAGCGTTCGACTCTTTGATGAGTACTATGGCTACACCTTC.

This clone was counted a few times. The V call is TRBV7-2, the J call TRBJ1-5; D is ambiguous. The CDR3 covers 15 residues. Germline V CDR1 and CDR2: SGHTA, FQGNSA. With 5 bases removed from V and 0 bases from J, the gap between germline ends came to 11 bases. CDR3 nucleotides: TGTGCCAGCAGCCCGGCACACTATAGCAATCAGCCCCAGCATTTT. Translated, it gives CASSPAHYSNQPQHF.

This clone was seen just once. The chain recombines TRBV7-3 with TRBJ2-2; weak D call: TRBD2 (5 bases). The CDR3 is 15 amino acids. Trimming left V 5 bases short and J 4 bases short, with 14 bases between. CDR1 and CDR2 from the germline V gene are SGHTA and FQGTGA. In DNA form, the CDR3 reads TGTGCCAGCAGCCCCCGTCTCAGCGGCACCGGGGAGCTGTTTTTT. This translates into CASSPRLSGTGELFF. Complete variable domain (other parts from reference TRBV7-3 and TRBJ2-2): GAGVSQTPSNKVTEKGKYVELRCDPISGHTALYWYRQSLGQGPEFLIYFQGTGAADDSGLPNDRFFAVRPEGSVSTLKIQRTERGDSAVYLCASSPRLSGTGELFFGEGSRLTVL.

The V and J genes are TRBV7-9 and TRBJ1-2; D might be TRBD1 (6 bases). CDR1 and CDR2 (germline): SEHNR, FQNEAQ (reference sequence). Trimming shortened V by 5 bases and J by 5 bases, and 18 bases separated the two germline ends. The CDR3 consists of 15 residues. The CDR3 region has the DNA TGTGCCAGCAGCCCCAGGCGGGGGCCACGGTATGGCTACACCTTC. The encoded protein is CASSPRRGPRYGYTF.

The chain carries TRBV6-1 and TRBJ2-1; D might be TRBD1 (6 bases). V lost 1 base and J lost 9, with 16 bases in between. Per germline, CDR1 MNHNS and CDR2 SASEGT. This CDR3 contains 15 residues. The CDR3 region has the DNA TGTGCCAGCAGTGAAGGGCAGGGGATCGTGATTGAGCAGTTCTTC. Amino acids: CASSEGQGIVIEQFF.

This CDR3 reads CASSPQGGGPVYEQFF. The DNA of the CDR3 is TGTGCCAGCAGCCCCCAAGGGGGAGGGCCCGTATATGAGCAGTTCTTC. The V gene is TRBV7-9, the J gene TRBJ2-1, with D tentatively TRBD2 (7 bases). Germline lookup yields CDR1 SEHNR and CDR2 FQNEAQ (reference sequence). V was pared by 5 bases and J by 8 bases, with 22 bases between. CDR3 size: 16 residues.

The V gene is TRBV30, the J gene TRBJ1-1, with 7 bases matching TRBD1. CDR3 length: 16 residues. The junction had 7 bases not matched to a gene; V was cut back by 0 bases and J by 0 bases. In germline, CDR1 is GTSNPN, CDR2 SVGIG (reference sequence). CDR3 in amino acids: CAWSVLPGQLNTEAFF. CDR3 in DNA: TGTGCCTGGAGTGTTTTGCCGGGACAGCTGAACACTGAAGCTTTCTTT.

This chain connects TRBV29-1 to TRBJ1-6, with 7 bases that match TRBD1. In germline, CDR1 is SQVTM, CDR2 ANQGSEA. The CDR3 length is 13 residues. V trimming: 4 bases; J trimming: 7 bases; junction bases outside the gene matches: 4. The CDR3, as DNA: TGCAGCGTTGCTGGGACAGAGAATTCACCCCTCCACTTT. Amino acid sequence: CSVAGTENSPLHF.

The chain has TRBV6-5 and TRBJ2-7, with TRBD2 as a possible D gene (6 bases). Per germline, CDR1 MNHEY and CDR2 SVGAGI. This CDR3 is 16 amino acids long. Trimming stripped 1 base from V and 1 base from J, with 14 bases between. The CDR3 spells CASSYLPTTSSYEQYF. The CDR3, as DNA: TGTGCCAGCAGTTACTTACCCACGACTAGTTCCTACGAGCAGTACTTC.

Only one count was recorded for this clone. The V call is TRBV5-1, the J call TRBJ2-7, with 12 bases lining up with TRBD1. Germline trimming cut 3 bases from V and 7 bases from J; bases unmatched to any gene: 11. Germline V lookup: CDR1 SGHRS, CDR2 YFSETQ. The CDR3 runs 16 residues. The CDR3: CASSSATGTGGWEQYF. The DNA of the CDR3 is TGCGCCAGCAGCTCTGCAACCGGGACAGGGGGCTGGGAGCAGTACTTC.

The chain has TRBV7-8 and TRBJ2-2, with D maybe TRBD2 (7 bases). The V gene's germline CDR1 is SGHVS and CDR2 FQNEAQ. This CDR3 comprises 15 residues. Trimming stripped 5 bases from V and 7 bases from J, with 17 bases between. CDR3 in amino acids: CASSPPGGRNGELFF. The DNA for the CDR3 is TGTGCCAGCAGCCCTCCGGGGGGCAGGAACGGGGAGCTGTTTTTT.